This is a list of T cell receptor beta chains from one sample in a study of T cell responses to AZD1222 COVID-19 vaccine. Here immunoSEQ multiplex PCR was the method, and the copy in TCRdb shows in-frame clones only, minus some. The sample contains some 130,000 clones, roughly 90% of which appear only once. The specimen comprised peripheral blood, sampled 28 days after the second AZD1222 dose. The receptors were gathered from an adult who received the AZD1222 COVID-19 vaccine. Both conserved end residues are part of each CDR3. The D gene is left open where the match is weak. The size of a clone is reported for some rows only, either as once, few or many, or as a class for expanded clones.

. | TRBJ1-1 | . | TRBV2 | CASILGRGNTEAFF | TGTGCCAGCATCCTGGGCCGGGGGAACACTGAAGCTTTCTTT
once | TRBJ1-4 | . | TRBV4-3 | CASSQDWAANNEKLFF | TGCGCCAGCAGCCAAGATTGGGCGGCGAATAATGAAAAACTGTTTTTT
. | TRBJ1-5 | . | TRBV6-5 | CASRREGSNQPQHF | TGTGCCAGCAGAAGAGAGGGGAGCAATCAGCCCCAGCATTTT
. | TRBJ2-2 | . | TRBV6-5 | CASSYRGGTGELFF | TGTGCCAGCAGTTACAGGGGGGGCACCGGGGAGCTGTTTTTT
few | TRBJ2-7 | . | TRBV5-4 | CASSLDRASYEQYF | TGTGCCAGCAGCTTGGACAGGGCCTCCTACGAGCAGTACTTC
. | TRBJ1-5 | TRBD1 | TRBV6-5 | CASSSTGTGVNQPQHF | TGTGCCAGCAGTTCGACCGGGACAGGGGTCAATCAGCCCCAGCATTTT
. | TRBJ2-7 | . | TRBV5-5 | CASSDSYEQYF | TGTGCCAGCAGCGACTCCTACGAGCAGTACTTC
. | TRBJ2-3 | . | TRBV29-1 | CSVATGTSTDTQYF | TGCAGCGTTGCGACGGGCACTAGCACAGATACGCAGTATTTT
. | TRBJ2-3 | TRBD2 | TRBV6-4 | CASSVGGGRADTQYF | TGTGCCAGCAGTGTCGGGGGGGGCCGGGCAGATACGCAGTATTTT
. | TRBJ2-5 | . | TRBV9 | CASSVVPGGEETQYF | TGTGCCAGCAGCGTAGTCCCGGGTGGGGAGGAGACCCAGTACTTC
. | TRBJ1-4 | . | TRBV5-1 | CASSLDRGAEKLFF | TGCGCCAGCAGCTTGGATCGGGGGGCGGAAAAACTGTTTTTT
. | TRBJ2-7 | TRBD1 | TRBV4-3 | CASSQAGQGVDEQYF | TGCGCCAGCAGCCAAGCAGGACAGGGGGTGGACGAGCAGTACTTC
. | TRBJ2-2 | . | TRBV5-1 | CASSPIAGQGGWTGELFF | TGCGCCAGCAGCCCCATAGCGGGACAGGGTGGATGGACCGGGGAGCTGTTTTTT
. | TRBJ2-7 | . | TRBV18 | CASSPPGAGEQYF | TGTGCCAGCTCACCCCCAGGCGCGGGGGAGCAGTACTTC
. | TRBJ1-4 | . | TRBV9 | CASSPDPATNEKLFF | TGTGCCAGCAGCCCCGACCCAGCAACTAATGAAAAACTGTTTTTT
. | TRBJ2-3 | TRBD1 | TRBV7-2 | CASSADRGHGADTQYF | TGTGCCAGCAGCGCAGACAGGGGGCATGGGGCAGATACGCAGTATTTT
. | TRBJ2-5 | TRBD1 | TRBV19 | CASSMDRGVGTQYF | TGTGCCAGTAGTATGGACAGGGGGGTAGGGACCCAGTACTTC
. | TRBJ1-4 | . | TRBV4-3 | CASSPTGRANEKLFF | TGCGCCAGCAGCCCCACAGGGCGGGCTAATGAAAAACTGTTTTTT
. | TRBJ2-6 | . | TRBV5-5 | CASSLGLYGGANVLTF | TGTGCCAGCAGCTTGGGCCTTTATGGTGGGGCCAACGTCCTGACTTTC
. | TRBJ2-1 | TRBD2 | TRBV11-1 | CASSQERGGPNEQFF | TGTGCCAGCAGCCAGGAGCGGGGGGGGCCAAATGAGCAGTTCTTC
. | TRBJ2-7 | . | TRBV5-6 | CASKRGSSYEQYF | TGTGCCAGCAAAAGGGGATCCTCCTACGAGCAGTACTTC
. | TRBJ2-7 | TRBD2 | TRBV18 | CASSPPAGDGEQYF | TGTGCCAGCTCACCACCAGCGGGAGACGGCGAGCAGTACTTC
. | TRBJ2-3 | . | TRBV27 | CASSSGASSTDTQYF | TGTGCCAGCAGTTCCGGGGCTTCCAGCACAGATACGCAGTATTTT
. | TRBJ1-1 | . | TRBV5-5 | CASSFDSVPTREAFF | TGTGCCAGCAGCTTCGACAGCGTTCCTACTCGTGAAGCTTTCTTT
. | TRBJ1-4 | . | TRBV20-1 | CSASSGGMKLFF | TGCAGTGCTAGTAGCGGGGGGATGAAACTGTTTTTT
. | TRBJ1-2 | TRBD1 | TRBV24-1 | CATSDETGYGYTF | TGTGCCACCAGTGATGAGACAGGGTATGGCTACACCTTC
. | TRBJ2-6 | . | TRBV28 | CASSFEPGANVLTF | TGTGCCAGCAGTTTTGAGCCTGGGGCCAACGTCCTGACTTTC
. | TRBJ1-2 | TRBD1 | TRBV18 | CASSPPGQYYGYTF | TGTGCCAGCTCACCGCCGGGACAGTACTATGGCTACACCTTC
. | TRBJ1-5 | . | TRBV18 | CASSPLGGDQPQHF | TGTGCCAGCTCACCACTGGGAGGGGATCAGCCCCAGCATTTT
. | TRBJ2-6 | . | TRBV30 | CAWSLASVSGANVLTF | TGTGCCTGGAGTTTGGCCTCCGTCAGTGGGGCCAACGTCCTGACTTTC
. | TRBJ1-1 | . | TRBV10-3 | CAISDRMNTEAFF | TGTGCCATCAGTGACAGAATGAACACTGAAGCTTTCTTT
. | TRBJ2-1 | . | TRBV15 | CATSRGTGGYNEQFF | TGTGCCACCAGTAGGGGGACGGGGGGTTACAATGAGCAGTTCTTC
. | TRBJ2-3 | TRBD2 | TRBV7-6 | CASSTSGGTDTQYF | TGTGCCAGCAGCACTAGCGGGGGCACAGATACGCAGTATTTT
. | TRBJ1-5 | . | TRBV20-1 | CSASLRSNQPQHF | TGCAGTGCTAGTCTGAGGAGCAATCAGCCCCAGCATTTT
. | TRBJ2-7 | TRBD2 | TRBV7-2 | CASSLVASGSPYEQYF | TGTGCCAGCAGCTTAGTTGCTAGCGGGAGCCCATACGAGCAGTACTTC
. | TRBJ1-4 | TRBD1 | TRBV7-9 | CASSQQGDEKLFF | TGTGCCAGCAGCCAACAGGGGGATGAAAAACTGTTTTTT
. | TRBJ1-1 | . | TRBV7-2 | CASSPEGRGTEAFF | TGTGCCAGCAGCCCCGAAGGCAGGGGAACTGAAGCTTTCTTT
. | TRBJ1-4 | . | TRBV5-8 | CASSFLWGPGRNEKLFF | TGTGCCAGCAGCTTCCTGTGGGGACCTGGGCGCAATGAAAAACTGTTTTTT
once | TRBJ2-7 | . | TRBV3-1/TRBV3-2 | CASSPSYEQYF | TGTGCCAGCAGCCCCTCCTACGAGCAGTACTTC
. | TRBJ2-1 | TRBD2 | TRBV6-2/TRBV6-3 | CASSYAGTSGTSYNEQFF | TGTGCCAGCAGTTACGCCGGGACTAGCGGGACCTCCTACAATGAGCAGTTCTTC
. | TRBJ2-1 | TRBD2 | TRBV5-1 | CASSLTLAGDEQFF | TGCGCCAGCAGCCTGACACTAGCGGGCGATGAGCAGTTCTTC
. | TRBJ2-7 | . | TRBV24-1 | CATSDPSDEQYF | TGTGCCACCAGTGATCCTAGCGACGAGCAGTACTTC
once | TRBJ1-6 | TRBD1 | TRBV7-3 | CASSLTTGGNSPLHF | TGTGCCAGCAGCTTAACGACAGGGGGAAATTCACCCCTCCACTTT
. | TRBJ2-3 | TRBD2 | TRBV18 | CASSPGLMVAGGPTTQYF | TGTGCCAGCTCACCTGGTCTGATGGTAGCGGGAGGACCTACTACGCAGTATTTT
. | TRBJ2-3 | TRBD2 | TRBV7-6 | CASSLRAGPTYTQYF | TGTGCCAGCAGCTTACGAGCGGGGCCCACGTATACGCAGTATTTT
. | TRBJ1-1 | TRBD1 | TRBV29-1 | CSARQGAQVEAFF | TGCAGCGCCCGACAGGGGGCGCAGGTTGAAGCTTTCTTT
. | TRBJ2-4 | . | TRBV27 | CASSLVGDLGKNIQYF | TGTGCCAGCAGTTTAGTCGGGGACTTGGGCAAAAACATTCAGTACTTC
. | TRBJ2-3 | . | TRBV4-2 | CASSQDSLADTQYF | TGTGCCAGCAGCCAAGATTCCTTAGCAGATACGCAGTATTTT
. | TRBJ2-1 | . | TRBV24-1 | CATSDPGIDNEQFF | TGTGCCACCAGTGACCCCGGGATAGACAATGAGCAGTTCTTC
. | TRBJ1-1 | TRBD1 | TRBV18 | CASSPRDRAGTEAFF | TGTGCCAGCTCACCACGGGACAGGGCGGGAACTGAAGCTTTCTTT
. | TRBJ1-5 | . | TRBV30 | CAWSVAGPVAQHF | TGTGCCTGGAGTGTAGCGGGGCCGGTGGCCCAGCATTTT
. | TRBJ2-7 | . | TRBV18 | CASSLELGVGYEQYF | TGTGCCAGCTCACTTGAACTCGGGGTGGGTTACGAGCAGTACTTC
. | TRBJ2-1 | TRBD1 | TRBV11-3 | CASSARTGGGNEQFF | TGTGCCAGCAGCGCCCGGACAGGGGGGGGCAATGAGCAGTTCTTC
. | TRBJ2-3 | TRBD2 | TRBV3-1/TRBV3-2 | CASSQLGLAGGDTQYF | TGTGCCAGCAGCCAACTGGGACTAGCGGGGGGAGATACGCAGTATTTT
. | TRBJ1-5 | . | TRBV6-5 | CASSYSPGEDQPQHF | TGTGCCAGCAGTTACTCGCCAGGGGAAGATCAGCCCCAGCATTTT